The 18 T cell receptor beta chains in this list originate from one sample, sequenced in a study of early T cells in non-severe SARS-CoV-2 infection. One entry per CDR3 protein, called by TCRdb with MiXCR from the 5' RACE reads. This sample has 20,000 to 25,000 distinct CDR3 sequences, with about 5.7% found just once. Source: whole blood, taken at baseline. These receptors were collected from an adult who was a healthcare worker with PCR-confirmed SARS-CoV-2 infection or an uninfected control (not recorded which).

This clonotype showed up just a few times. V and J are TRBV4-3 and TRBJ2-1; D gene unclear. This CDR3 has 15 amino acids. The ends were cut back, 4 bases at V and 0 bases at J, with 10 bases in the middle. Germline loops: CDR1 LGHNA, CDR2 YSLEER. The CDR3 DNA follows: TGCGCCAGCAGCCCCGCCCCCTCCTCCTACAATGAGCAGTTCTTC. Translation: CASSPAPSSYNEQFF.

This clonotype was picked up many times. The chain combines TRBV4-2 with TRBJ2-3, with TRBD1 identical over 8 bases. This CDR3 has 18 amino acids. Trimming took 0 bases from V and 1 from J; bases not matched to a gene: 9. Germline CDR1 reads LGHNA; CDR2 reads YNFKEQ. The CDR3 region is CASSQDRLQGAGTDTQYF. The CDR3 DNA reads TGTGCCAGCAGCCAAGATCGCCTTCAGGGGGCCGGCACAGATACGCAGTATTTT.

The chain has TRBV7-8 and TRBJ1-3; D ambiguous. The CDR3 contains 15 residues. CDR1 and CDR2 (germline): SGHVS, FQNEAQ. Trimming shortened V by 5 bases and J by 2 bases, and 13 bases separated the two germline ends. CDR3 nucleotide sequence: TGTGCCAGCAGCATGGGCGTCCAGGCTGGAAACACCATATATTTT. Protein: CASSMGVQAGNTIYF.

The V and J genes are TRBV5-1 and TRBJ2-1; 8 bases are a match to TRBD1. The trim removed 0 bases at V and 7 bases at J, leaving 9 bases unmatched. Germline V gene data show CDR1 as SGHRS and CDR2 as YFSETQ. The CDR3 is made up of 16 amino acids. The CDR3 sequence is CASSLAQGAVENEQFF. Here the CDR3 DNA reads TGCGCCAGCAGCTTGGCCCAGGGGGCCGTGGAGAATGAGCAGTTCTTC.

This chain links TRBV6-6 with TRBJ2-6; weak D call: TRBD2 (6 bases). The CDR3 consists of 15 residues. Trimming shortened V by 5 bases and J by 8 bases, and 16 bases separated the two germline ends. CDR1 MNHNY and CDR2 SVGAGI come from the germline V gene (reference sequence). CDR3 loop: CASSTRDGDSNVLTF. Here the CDR3 DNA reads TGTGCCAGCAGTACTCGTGACGGGGACTCCAACGTCCTGACTTTC.

This clonotype was picked up many times. The chain joins TRBV7-2 to TRBJ1-5, with 9 bases aligning to TRBD1. The CDR3 loop spans 15 amino acids. In germline, CDR1 is SGHTA, CDR2 FQGNSA. V was pared by 5 bases and J by 4 bases, with 6 bases of the junction left unmatched. The chain's CDR3 is CASSRGQGGNQPQHF. Here the CDR3 DNA reads TGTGCCAGCAGCAGGGGACAGGGCGGTAATCAGCCCCAGCATTTT.

This clonotype came up a few times. This sequence joins TRBV20-1 and TRBJ1-1; 7 positions agree with TRBD1. V trimming: 5 bases; J trimming: 1 base; junction bases outside the gene matches: 4. The CDR3 spans 13 residues. Germline V CDR1 and CDR2: DFQATT, SNEGSKA (reference sequence). CDR3 DNA sequence: TGCAGTGCTGGAGGACAGGAGAACACTGAAGCTTTCTTT. It translates to CSAGGQENTEAFF.

This clonotype was detected many times. The chain combines TRBV5-4 with TRBJ2-2; TRBD2 matches at 8 bases. The junction had 9 bases not matched to a gene; V was cut back by 4 bases and J by 4 bases. This CDR3 comprises 16 residues. Germline CDR1 and CDR2: SGHNT and YYREEE (reference sequence). The CDR3 DNA follows: TGTGCCAGCAGCCCGGGGGGGGAGCCGGGCACCGGGGAGCTGTTTTTT. This encodes CASSPGGEPGTGELFF. Full variable domain (rest looked up from reference TRBV5-4 and TRBJ2-2): ETGVTQSPTHLIKTRGQQVTLRCSSQSGHNTVSWYQQALGQGPQFIFQYYREEENGRGNFPPRFSGLQFPNYSSELNVNALELDDSALYLCASSPGGEPGTGELFFGEGSRLTVL.

This clonotype showed up just a few times. This rearrangement joins TRBV6-6 to TRBJ1-2, with a weak D call TRBD1 (5 bases). The CDR3 totals 15 residues. The germline V and J ends were trimmed by 0 bases and 4 bases, with 12 bases remaining between them. Germline V lookup: CDR1 MNHNY, CDR2 SVGAGI (reference sequence). CDR3 sequence: CASSYSQGGIYGYTF. CDR3 DNA: TGTGCCAGCAGTTACTCGCAGGGAGGAATCTATGGCTACACCTTC.

This clonotype showed up just a few times. The chain uses TRBV18 and TRBJ1-2; 7 nucleotides align to TRBD1. Trimming cost V 3 bases and J 9 bases; bases outside gene matches: 10. The CDR3 is 14 residues long. In germline, CDR1 is KGHSH, CDR2 LQKENI. CDR3 DNA: TGTGCCAGCTCACCGGGGGACAGCGGGTCCAGCTACACCTTC. Translating it yields CASSPGDSGSSYTF.

This clonotype came up many times. The gene calls are TRBV4-3 and TRBJ2-2; D is uncertain. CDR1 is LGHNA and CDR2 is YSLEER in the germline V gene. V was pared by 1 base and J by 4 bases, with 7 bases between. This CDR3 contains 14 residues. Written as DNA, the CDR3 is TGCGCCAGCAGCCAAGGTCAAGTCACCGGGGAGCTGTTTTTT. Translation: CASSQGQVTGELFF.

The chain uses TRBV6-2 or TRBV6-3 and TRBJ2-7; no clear D gene. The germline V gene has CDR1 MNHEY and CDR2 SVGEGT. Trimming removed 4 bases from V and 2 bases from J, with 12 bases in between. The CDR3 is made up of 14 amino acids. The DNA for the CDR3 is TGTGCCAGCAGTTCCTCGTTTGGGACCTACGAGCAGTACTTC. This sequence encodes CASSSSFGTYEQYF.

This clonotype has ten or more counts. V and J are TRBV6-5 and TRBJ2-7, with 7 bases matching TRBD1. The germline gives CDR1 MNHEY, CDR2 SVGAGI. With V trimmed by 0 bases and J by 2 bases, 7 bases remained unmatched. CDR3 size: 16 residues. In DNA form, the CDR3 reads TGTGCCAGCAGTTACTCCGGCCGGACAGGCGCCTACGAGCAGTACTTC. Amino acids: CASSYSGRTGAYEQYF.

This clonotype showed up many times. This chain links TRBV5-1 with TRBJ1-1, with a possible D match to TRBD1 (5 bases). The CDR3 totals 13 residues. Trimming left V 1 base short and J 10 bases short, with 14 bases between. Germline CDR1 SGHRS, CDR2 YFSETQ. CDR3 loop: CASSLRERQRAFF. In nucleotides, the CDR3 is TGCGCCAGCAGCTTGAGGGAGCGACAGAGAGCTTTCTTT.

This chain connects TRBV2 to TRBJ1-4, with D maybe TRBD1 (6 bases). Germline-derived CDR1 and CDR2 are SNHLY and FYNNEI. V lost 2 bases and J 13 bases, leaving 11 bases between the germline ends. This CDR3 is built from 12 residues. CDR3 nucleotide sequence: TGTGCCAGCAGTGAATCAGGGGAGAGACTGTTTTTT. Its protein product is CASSESGERLFF.

By share of the sample, this clonotype is medium-sized. The rearrangement links TRBV5-6 to TRBJ2-7, with D possibly being TRBD2 (5 bases). The CDR3 spans 12 residues. V shed 2 bases and J shed 9 bases, with 12 bases lying between them. CDR1 SGHDT and CDR2 YYEEEE come from the germline V gene. CDR3 in DNA: TGTGCCAGCAGCTTTAACCGCCGGGGGCAGTACTTC. Protein: CASSFNRRGQYF.

This clonotype was detected a few times. Compared with germline, one end of the junction differs, possibly owing to a read error. The V call is TRBV20-1, the J call TRBJ1-5; 7 nucleotides agree with TRBD1. This CDR3 is built from 14 residues. The germline V gene has CDR1 DFQATT and CDR2 SNEGSKA (reference sequence). The CDR3 nucleotides are TGCAGCGCGGGGGACAGCTTTTTTAATCGGCCCCAGCATTTT. It codes for CSAGDSFFNRPQHF.

At least ten counts were recorded for this clonotype. The chain combines TRBV7-9 with TRBJ2-7, with D perhaps matching TRBD2 (5 bases). Germline lookup yields CDR1 SEHNR and CDR2 FQNEAQ (reference sequence). The CDR3 loop spans 14 amino acids. The V end lost 6 bases, the J end lost 5 bases, and 17 bases lay between the germline ends. As DNA, the CDR3 is TGTGCCAGCAGACCGCGAGGGCCTATCCACGAGCAGTACTTC. Translated: CASRPRGPIHEQYF.